The TCR beta chain under discussion was sequenced for a study of control samples from healthy donors and cancer patients. The CDR3 runs to 19 residues. After removal of 3 bases from V and 3 bases from J, the junction contained 15 bases not matched to a gene. Germline values: CDR1 SGHRS, CDR2 YFSETQ. The method was immunoSEQ multiplex PCR; TCRdb's version includes in-frame clones alone and lacks a portion of them. In the table there are 150,000 to 200,000 clones, 94% of which are singletons. V gene TRBV5-1 combines with J gene TRBJ2-3; 11 nucleotides align to TRBD1. Sequencing was performed on blood. The receptor comes from a woman aged 18 to 35 in good health. Here the CDR3 reads CASSYSPLTGTGGTDTQYF. In DNA form, the CDR3 reads TGCGCCAGCAGCTACTCTCCACTAACCGGGACAGGGGGGACAGATACGCAGTATTTT.